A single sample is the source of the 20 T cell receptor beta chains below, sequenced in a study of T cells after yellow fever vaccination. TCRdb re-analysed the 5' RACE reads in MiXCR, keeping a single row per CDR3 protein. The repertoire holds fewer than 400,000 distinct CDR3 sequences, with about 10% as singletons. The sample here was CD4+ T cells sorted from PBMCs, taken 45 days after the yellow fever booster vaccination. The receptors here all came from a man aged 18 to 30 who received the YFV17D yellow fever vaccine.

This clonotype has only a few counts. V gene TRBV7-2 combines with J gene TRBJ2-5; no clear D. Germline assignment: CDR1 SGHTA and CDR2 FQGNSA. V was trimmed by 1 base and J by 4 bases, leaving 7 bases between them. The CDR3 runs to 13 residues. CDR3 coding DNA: TGTGCCAGCAGCTTAGTGACTGGAGAGACCCAGTACTTC. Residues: CASSLVTGETQYF.

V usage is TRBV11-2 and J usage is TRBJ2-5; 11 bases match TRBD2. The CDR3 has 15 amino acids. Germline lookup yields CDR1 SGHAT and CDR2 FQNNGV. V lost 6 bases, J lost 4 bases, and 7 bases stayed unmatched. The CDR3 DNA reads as TGTGCCAGCAGTCTAAATCTAGCGGGGGGAGAGACCCAGTACTTC. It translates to CASSLNLAGGETQYF.

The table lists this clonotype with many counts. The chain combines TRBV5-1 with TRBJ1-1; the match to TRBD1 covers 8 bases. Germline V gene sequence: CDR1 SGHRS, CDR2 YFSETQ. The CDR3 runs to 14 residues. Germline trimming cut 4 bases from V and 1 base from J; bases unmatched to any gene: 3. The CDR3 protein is CASSPGQGNTEAFF. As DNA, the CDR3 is TGCGCCAGCAGCCCCGGACAGGGGAACACTGAAGCTTTCTTT.

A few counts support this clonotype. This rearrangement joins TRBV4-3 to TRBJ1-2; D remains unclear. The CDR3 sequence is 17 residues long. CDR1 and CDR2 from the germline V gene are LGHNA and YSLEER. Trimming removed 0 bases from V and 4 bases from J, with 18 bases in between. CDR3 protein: CASSQDSRRRSGYGYTF. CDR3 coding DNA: TGCGCCAGCAGCCAAGATTCCCGCAGGCGGTCTGGCTATGGCTACACCTTC.

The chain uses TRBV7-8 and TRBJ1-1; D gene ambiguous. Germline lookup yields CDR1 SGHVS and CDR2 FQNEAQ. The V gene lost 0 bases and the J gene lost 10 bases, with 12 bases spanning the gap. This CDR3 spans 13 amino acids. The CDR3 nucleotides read TGTGCCAGCAGCTTAGCGGGGTCGTTTGTAGCTTTCTTT. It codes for CASSLAGSFVAFF. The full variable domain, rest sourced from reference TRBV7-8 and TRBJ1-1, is GAGVSQSPRYKVAKRGQDVALRCDPISGHVSLFWYQQALGQGPEFLTYFQNEAQLDKSGLPSDRFFAERPEGSVSTLKIQRTQQEDSAVYLCASSLAGSFVAFFGQGTRLTVV.

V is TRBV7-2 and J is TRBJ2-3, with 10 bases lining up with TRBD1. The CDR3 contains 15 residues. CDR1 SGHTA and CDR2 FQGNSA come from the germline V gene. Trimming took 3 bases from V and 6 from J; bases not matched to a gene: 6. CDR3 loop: CASSLAGGQGDTQYF. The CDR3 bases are TGTGCCAGCAGCTTGGCGGGGGGACAGGGGGATACGCAGTATTTT.

The CDR3 sequence: CASSFRRNSYEQYF. The DNA of the CDR3 is TGTGCCAGCAGCTTCCGACGGAACTCCTACGAGCAGTACTTC. The rearrangement links TRBV7-2 to TRBJ2-7; D is undetermined. CDR1 and CDR2 (germline): SGHTA, FQGNSA. V shed 3 bases and J shed 0 bases, with 9 bases lying between them. This CDR3 region has 14 residues. The entire variable domain, with the rest obtained from reference TRBV7-2 and TRBJ2-7, is as follows: GAGVSQSPSNKVTEKGKDVELRCDPISGHTALYWYRQSLGQGLEFLIYFQGNSAPDKSGLPSDRFSAERTGGSVSTLTIQRTQQEDSAVYLCASSFRRNSYEQYFGPGTRLTVT.

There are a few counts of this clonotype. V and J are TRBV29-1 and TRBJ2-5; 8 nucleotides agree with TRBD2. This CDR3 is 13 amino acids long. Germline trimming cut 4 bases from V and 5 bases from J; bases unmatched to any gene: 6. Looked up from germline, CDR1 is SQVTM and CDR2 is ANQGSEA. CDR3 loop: CSVGGGREETQYF. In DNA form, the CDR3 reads TGCAGCGTTGGCGGGGGGCGGGAGGAGACCCAGTACTTC.

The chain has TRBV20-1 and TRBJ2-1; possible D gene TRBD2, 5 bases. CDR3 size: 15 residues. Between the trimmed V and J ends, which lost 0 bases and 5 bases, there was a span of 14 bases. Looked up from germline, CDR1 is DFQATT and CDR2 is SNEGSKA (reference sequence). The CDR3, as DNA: TGCAGTGCTAGAGAGGGAGTAGCGTTTAACAATGAGCAGTTCTTC. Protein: CSAREGVAFNNEQFF.

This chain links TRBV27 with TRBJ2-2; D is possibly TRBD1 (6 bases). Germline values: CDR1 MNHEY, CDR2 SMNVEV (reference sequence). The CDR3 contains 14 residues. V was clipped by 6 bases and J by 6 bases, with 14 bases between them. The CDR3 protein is CASRSTGFSGELFF. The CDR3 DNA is TGTGCCAGCAGAAGTACAGGGTTCTCCGGGGAGCTGTTTTTT.

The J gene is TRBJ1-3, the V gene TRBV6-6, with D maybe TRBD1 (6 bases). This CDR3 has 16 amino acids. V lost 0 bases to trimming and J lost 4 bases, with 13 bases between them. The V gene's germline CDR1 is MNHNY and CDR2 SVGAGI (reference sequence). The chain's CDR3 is CASSYSDSLRGNTIYF. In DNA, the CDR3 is TGTGCCAGCAGTTACTCGGACAGCCTGAGGGGAAACACCATATATTTT.

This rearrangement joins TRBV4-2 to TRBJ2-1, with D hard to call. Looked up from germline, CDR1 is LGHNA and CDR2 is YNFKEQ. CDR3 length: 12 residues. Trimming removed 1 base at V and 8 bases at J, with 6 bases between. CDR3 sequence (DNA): TGTGCCAGCAGCCAAGGGACGTATGAGCAGTTCTTC. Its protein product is CASSQGTYEQFF.

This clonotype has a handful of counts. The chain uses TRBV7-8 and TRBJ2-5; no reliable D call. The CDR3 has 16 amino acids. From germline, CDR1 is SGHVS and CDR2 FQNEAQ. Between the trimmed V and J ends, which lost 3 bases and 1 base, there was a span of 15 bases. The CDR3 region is CASSFPTRTLQETQYF. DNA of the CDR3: TGTGCCAGCAGCTTTCCTACCCGAACTCTCCAAGAGACCCAGTACTTC.

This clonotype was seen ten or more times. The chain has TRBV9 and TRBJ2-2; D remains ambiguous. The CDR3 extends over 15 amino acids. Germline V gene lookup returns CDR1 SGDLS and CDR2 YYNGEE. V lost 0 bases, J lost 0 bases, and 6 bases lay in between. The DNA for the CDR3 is TGTGCCAGCAGCGTAGGGACCCCGAACACCGGGGAGCTGTTTTTT. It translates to CASSVGTPNTGELFF. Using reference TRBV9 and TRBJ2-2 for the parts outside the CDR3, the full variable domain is DSGVTQTPKHLITATGQRVTLRCSPRSGDLSVYWYQQSLDQGLQFLIQYYNGEERAKGNILERFSAQQFPDLHSELNLSSLELGDSALYFCASSVGTPNTGELFFGEGSRLTVL.

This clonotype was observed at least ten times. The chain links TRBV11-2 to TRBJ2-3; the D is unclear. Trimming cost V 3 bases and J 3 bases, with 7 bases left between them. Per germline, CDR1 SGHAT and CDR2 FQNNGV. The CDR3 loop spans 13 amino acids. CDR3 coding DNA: TGTGCCAGCAGCTTGCCACCAACAGATACGCAGTATTTT. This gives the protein CASSLPPTDTQYF.

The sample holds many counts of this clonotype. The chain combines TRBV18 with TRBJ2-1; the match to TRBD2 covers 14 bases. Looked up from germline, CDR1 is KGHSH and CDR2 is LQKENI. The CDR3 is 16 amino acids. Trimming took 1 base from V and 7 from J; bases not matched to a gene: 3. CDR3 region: CASSPRLAGGKNEQFF. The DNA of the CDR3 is TGTGCCAGCTCACCACGACTAGCGGGGGGGAAGAATGAGCAGTTCTTC.

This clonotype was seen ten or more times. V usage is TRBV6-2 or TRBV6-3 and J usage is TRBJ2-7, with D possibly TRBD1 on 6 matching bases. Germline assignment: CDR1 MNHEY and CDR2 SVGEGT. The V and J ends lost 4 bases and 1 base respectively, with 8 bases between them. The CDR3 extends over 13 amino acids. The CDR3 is CASSSGQSYEQYV. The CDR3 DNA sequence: TGTGCCAGCAGTTCAGGACAGTCCTACGAGCAGTACGTC.

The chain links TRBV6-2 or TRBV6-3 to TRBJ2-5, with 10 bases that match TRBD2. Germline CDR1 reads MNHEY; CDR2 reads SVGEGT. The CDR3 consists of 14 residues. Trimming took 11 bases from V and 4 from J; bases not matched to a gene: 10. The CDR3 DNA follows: TGTGCCCATGGAGCGGGGGGGCCAGGAGAGACCCAGTACTTC. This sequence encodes CAHGAGGPGETQYF.

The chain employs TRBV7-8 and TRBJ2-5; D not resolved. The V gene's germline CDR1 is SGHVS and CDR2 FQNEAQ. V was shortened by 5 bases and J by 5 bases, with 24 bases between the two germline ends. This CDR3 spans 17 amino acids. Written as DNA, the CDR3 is TGTGCCAGCAGCCCGCTCACCTCCTCCTCTAGTTTGGAGACCCAGTACTTC. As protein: CASSPLTSSSSLETQYF.

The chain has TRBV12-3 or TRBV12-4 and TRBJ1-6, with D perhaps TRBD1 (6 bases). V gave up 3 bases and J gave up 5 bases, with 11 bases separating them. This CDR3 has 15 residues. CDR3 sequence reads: CASSFGQGNNSPLHF. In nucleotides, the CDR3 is TGTGCCAGCAGTTTTGGGCAGGGGAATAATTCACCCCTCCACTTT.